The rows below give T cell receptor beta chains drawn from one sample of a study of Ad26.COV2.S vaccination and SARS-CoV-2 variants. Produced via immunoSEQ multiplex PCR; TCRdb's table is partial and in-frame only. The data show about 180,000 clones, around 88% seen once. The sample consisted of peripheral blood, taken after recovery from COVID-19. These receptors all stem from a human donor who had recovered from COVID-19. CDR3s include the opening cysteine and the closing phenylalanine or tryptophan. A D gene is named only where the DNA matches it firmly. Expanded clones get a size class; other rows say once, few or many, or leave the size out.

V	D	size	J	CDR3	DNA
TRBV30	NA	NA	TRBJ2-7	CAWSQGYEQYF	TGTGCCTGGAGCCAGGGCTACGAGCAGTACTTC
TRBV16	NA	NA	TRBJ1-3	CASSQSLLAGNTIYF	TGTGCCAGCAGCCAGAGCTTGTTGGCTGGAAACACCATATATTTT
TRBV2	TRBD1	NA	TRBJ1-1	CASRSMGQGWTEAFF	TGTGCCAGCAGATCTATGGGACAGGGATGGACTGAAGCTTTCTTT
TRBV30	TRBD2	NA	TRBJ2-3	CAWSVNSGGADTQYF	TGTGCCTGGAGTGTTAATAGCGGGGGCGCAGATACGCAGTATTTT
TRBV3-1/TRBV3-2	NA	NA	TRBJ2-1	CASSHPKLLLGEQFF	TGTGCCAGCAGCCACCCTAAACTGCTATTAGGTGAGCAGTTCTTC
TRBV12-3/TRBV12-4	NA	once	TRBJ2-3	CASSFSRADTQYF	TGTGCCAGCAGTTTCTCCCGGGCAGATACGCAGTATTTT
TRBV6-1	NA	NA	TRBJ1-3	CASSEVPGSSGNTIYF	TGTGCCAGCAGTGAAGTCCCAGGGAGCTCTGGAAACACCATATATTTT
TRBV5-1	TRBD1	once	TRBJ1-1	CASSPGTAEAFF	TGCGCCAGCAGCCCCGGGACAGCTGAAGCTTTCTTT
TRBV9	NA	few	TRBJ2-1	CASSVVPNLYNEQFF	TGTGCCAGCAGCGTAGTTCCTAACCTCTACAATGAGCAGTTCTTC
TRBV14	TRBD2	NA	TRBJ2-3	CASSLLAGVSTDTQYF	TGTGCCAGCAGCCTTTTAGCGGGAGTGAGCACAGATACGCAGTATTTT
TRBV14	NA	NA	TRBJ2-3	CASSQDHATDTQYF	TGTGCCAGCAGCCAAGACCACGCCACAGATACGCAGTATTTT
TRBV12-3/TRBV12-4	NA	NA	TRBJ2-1	CASRITDEQFF	TGTGCCAGCAGGATAACGGATGAGCAGTTCTTC
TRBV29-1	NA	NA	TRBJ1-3	CSVAVGNTIYF	TGCAGCGTTGCTGTGGGAAACACCATATATTTT
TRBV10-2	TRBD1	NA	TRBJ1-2	CASTRNRGLDYGYTF	TGCGCCAGCACCCGCAACAGGGGGCTTGACTATGGCTACACCTTC
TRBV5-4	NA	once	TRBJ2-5	CASSLRMAGKYQETQYF	TGTGCCAGCAGCTTGAGGATGGCGGGGAAGTACCAAGAGACCCAGTACTTC
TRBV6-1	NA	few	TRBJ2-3	CASSDRTGAADTQYF	TGTGCCAGCAGTGACAGAACGGGAGCGGCAGATACGCAGTATTTT
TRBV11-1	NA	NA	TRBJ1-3	CASAKGGSSSGNTIYF	TGTGCCAGCGCGAAAGGCGGGAGTTCCTCTGGAAACACCATATATTTT
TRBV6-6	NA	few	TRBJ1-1	CASSMGGYAFF	TGTGCCAGCAGCATGGGGGGGTACGCTTTCTTT
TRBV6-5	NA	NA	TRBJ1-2	CASSYGRDTSYGYTF	TGTGCCAGCAGTTACGGACGGGACACCTCCTATGGCTACACCTTC
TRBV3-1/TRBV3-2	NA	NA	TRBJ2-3	CASSHADTQYF	TGTGCCAGCAGCCATGCTGATACGCAGTATTTT
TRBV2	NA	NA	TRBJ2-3	CATEGADTQYF	TGTGCCACCGAGGGCGCAGATACGCAGTATTTT
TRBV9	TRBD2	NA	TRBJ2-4	CASSREGRDKNIQYF	TGTGCCAGCAGCCGGGAGGGCAGGGACAAAAACATTCAGTACTTC
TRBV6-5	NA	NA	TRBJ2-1	CASSLGGSYNEQFF	TGTGCCAGCTCCCTGGGGGGCTCCTACAATGAGCAGTTCTTC
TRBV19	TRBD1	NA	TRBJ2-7	CASSIGNRGYEQYF	TGTGCCAGTAGTATAGGGAACAGGGGCTACGAGCAGTACTTC
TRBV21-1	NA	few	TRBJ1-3	CASSKGGGDRTRYFSGYTIYF	TGTGCCAGCAGCAAAGGAGGAGGGGATAGGACCAGATACTTCTCTGGATACACCATATATTTT
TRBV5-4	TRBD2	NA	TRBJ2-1	CASSPGLAGPSRGEQFF	TGTGCCAGCAGCCCCGGACTAGCGGGACCCTCCAGGGGTGAGCAGTTCTTC
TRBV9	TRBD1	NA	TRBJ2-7	CASSVRGTGGNEQYF	TGTGCCAGCAGCGTACGGGGGACAGGGGGGAACGAGCAGTACTTC
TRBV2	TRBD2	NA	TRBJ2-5	CASLLAGGPSIQETQYF	TGTGCCAGCCTACTAGCGGGAGGTCCCTCGATCCAAGAGACCCAGTACTTC
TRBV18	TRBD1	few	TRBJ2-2	CASSPRPTGATGELFF	TGTGCCAGCTCACCACGTCCGACAGGGGCGACCGGGGAGCTGTTTTTT
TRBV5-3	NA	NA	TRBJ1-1	CARSLGAEAFF	TGTGCCAGAAGCCTGGGGGCTGAAGCTTTCTTT
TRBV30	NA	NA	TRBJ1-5	CAWSAYSQPQHF	TGTGCCTGGAGTGCGTACAGTCAGCCCCAGCATTTT
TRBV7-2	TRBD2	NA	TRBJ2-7	CASSYRLAGYYEQYF	TGTGCCAGCAGCTACAGACTAGCGGGATACTACGAGCAGTACTTC
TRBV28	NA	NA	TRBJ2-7	CASSLGGRGYEQYF	TGTGCCAGCAGTTTAGGTGGGCGCGGGTACGAGCAGTACTTC
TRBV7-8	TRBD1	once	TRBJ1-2	CATPREGGSGYGYTF	TGTGCCACCCCCAGGGAAGGGGGCAGCGGCTATGGCTACACCTTC
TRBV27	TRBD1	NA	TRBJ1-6	CASSPRDRGHPSSYNSPLHF	TGTGCCAGCAGTCCCCGGGACAGGGGGCATCCGAGCTCCTATAATTCACCCCTCCACTTT
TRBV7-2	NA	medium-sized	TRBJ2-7	CASSLNDEQYF	TGTGCCAGCAGCTTAAACGACGAGCAGTACTTC
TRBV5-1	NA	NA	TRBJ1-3	CASSPAGGSGNTIYF	TGCGCCAGCAGCCCAGCTGGGGGCTCTGGAAACACCATATATTTT
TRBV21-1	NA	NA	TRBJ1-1	CASSKAGPNTEAFF	TGTGCCAGCAGCAAGGCAGGGCCGAACACTGAAGCTTTCTTT